This TCR beta chain comes out of a study of cytomegalovirus exposure and HLA in healthy donors. General study findings and limits: Some V segments, including TRBV6-2 and TRBV6-3, were excluded as indistinguishable. Roughly uniform sequencing depth across donors was assumed, possibly incorrectly. In a later analysis, a missense DCLRE1C variant was linked to TCR beta V- and J-gene trimming. TCR beta V segments were, for the most part, productive about 87% or about 30% of the time in an earlier analysis.

As concerns this clone: Its antigen is unidentified.

This CDR3 is built from 16 residues. Trimming cost V 4 bases and J 0 bases, with 13 bases left between them. CDR1 is SNHLY, CDR2 FYNNEI, per germline. Amplification used 60 Vbeta primers and 13 Jbeta primers. The method was immunoSEQ multiplex PCR; TCRdb's version includes in-frame clones alone and lacks a portion of them. The profile covers tens of thousands of clones, with approximately 80% appearing a single time and 3.7% taken by the ten largest. Source material: PBMCs. This clonotype was sampled from a man aged 30 to 39 in good health and CMV-seronegative. This chain connects TRBV2 to TRBJ2-1; possible D gene TRBD1, 7 bases. This CDR3 is CASSGRGQSSYNEQFF. The CDR3, as DNA: TGTGCCAGCAGTGGGAGGGGGCAGAGCTCCTACAATGAGCAGTTCTTC.